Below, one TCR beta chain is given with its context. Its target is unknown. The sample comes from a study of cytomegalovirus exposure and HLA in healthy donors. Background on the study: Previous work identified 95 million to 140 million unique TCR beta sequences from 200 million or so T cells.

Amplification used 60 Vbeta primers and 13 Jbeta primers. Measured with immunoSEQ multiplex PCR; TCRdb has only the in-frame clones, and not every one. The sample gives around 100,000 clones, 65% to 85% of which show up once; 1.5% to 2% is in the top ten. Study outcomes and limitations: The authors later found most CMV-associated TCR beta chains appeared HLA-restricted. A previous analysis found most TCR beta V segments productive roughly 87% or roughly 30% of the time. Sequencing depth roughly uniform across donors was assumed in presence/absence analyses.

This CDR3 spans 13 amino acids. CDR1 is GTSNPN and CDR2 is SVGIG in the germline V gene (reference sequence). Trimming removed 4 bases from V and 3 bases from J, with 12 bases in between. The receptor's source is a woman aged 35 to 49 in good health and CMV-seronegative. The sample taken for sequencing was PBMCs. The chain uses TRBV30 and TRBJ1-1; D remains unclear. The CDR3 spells CAWKREHYTEAFF. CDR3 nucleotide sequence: TGTGCCTGGAAGCGTGAGCATTACACTGAAGCTTTCTTT.